Sequencing of this T cell receptor beta chain was carried out in a study of blood T cell repertoires in COVID-19. In the authors' methods: Reference gene primer amplification yielded estimated nucleated cell counts. Sequencing used immunoSEQ multiplex PCR; TCRdb keeps in-frame clones, though not all of them. For V, J and clone size, that table is used; D and trimming come from the DNA. The sample carries approximately 200,000 clones, roughly four fifths recorded once. The germline V gene encodes CDR1 MGHRA and CDR2 YSYEKL. CDR3 size: 14 residues. Trimming cost V 4 bases and J 4 bases; bases outside gene matches: 2.

This chain uses TRBV4-1 with TRBJ2-5; 11 nucleotides align to TRBD1. The specimen sequenced was peripheral blood. The clonotype comes from a woman in her twenties or thirties with acute or convalescent COVID-19. Here the CDR3 DNA reads TGCGCCAGCAGCCTGGACAGGGGGCGAGAGACCCAGTACTTC. It is translated as CASSLDRGRETQYF.